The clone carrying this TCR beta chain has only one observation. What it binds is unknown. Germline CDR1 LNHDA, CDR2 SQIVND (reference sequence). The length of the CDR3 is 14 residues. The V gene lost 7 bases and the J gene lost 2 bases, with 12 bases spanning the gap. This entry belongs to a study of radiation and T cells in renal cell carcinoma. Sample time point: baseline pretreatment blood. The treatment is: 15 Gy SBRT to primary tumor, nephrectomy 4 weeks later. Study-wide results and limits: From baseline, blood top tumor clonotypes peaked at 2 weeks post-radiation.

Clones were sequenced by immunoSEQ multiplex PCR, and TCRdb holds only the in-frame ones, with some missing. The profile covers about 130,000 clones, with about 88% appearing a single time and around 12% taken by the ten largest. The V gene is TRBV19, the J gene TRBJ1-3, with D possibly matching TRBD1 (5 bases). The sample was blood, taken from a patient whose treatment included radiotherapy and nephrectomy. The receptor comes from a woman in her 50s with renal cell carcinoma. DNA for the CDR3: TGTGCCAGTAAAATCGGGGCAGCTGGAAACACCATATATTTT. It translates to CASKIGAAGNTIYF. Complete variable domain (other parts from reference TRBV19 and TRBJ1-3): DGGITQSPKYLFRKEGQNVTLSCEQNLNHDAMYWYRQDPGQGLRLIYYSQIVNDFQKGDIAEGYSVSREKKESFPLTVTSAQKNPTAFYLCASKIGAAGNTIYFGEGSWLTVV.